This T cell receptor beta chain was sequenced for a study of blood T cell repertoires in COVID-19. For the study at large: The cDNA or gDNA used as material had been derived from T cells, B-cell-depleted T cells, or PBMCs.

The protocol was immunoSEQ multiplex PCR, while the TCRdb copy is restricted to in-frame clones and leaves out a portion. The data show approximately 82,000 clones, around four fifths seen once. In this sample, this clone turned up once. This TCR was recovered from a human donor in a cohort sampled during active COVID-19. The sample comprised peripheral blood.

CDR3: CASSRGTSANYGYTF. CDR3 bases: TGTGCCAGCAGCCGCGGGACGTCCGCTAACTATGGCTACACCTTC. The genes are TRBV28 and TRBJ1-2; a weak D match, TRBD1 (5 bases). Germline V gives CDR1 MDHEN, CDR2 SYDVKM. V lost 6 bases and J 0 bases, leaving 14 bases between the germline ends. CDR3 length: 15 amino acids.